One and the same sample provided the 32 T cell receptor beta chains below, sequenced in a study of STAT5B mutations in CD4+ large granular lymphocyte leukemia. Repertoires were generated with immunoSEQ multiplex PCR, while TCRdb's copy carries only in-frame clones and drops some. The table shows tens of thousands of clones, with under 80% occurring only once. Source material: CD4+ T cells from blood buffy coats. The receptors stem from a human donor in good health.

The chain is built from TRBV18 and TRBJ2-5, with 9 positions matching TRBD1. CDR3 size: 12 residues. V lost 5 bases to trimming and J lost 5 bases; unmatched junction nucleotides: 0. CDR1 is KGHSH and CDR2 is LQKENI in the germline V gene. The CDR3, as DNA: TGTGCCAGCTCAGGGACAGGGGAGACCCAGTACTTC. As protein: CASSGTGETQYF.

V is TRBV29-1 and J is TRBJ2-4, with TRBD1 matching 10 bases. Germline V lookup: CDR1 SQVTM, CDR2 ANQGSEA. There are 14 residues in the CDR3. Trimming at V came to 4 bases and at J to 4 bases, leaving 4 bases not matched to a gene. The CDR3 here is CSVADRGRKNIQYF. CDR3 coding DNA: TGCAGCGTTGCTGACAGGGGGCGGAAAAACATTCAGTACTTC.

J is TRBJ2-1 and V is TRBV4-3; D is perhaps TRBD1 or TRBD2 (5 bases each). The CDR3 is 16 residues long. V dropped 4 bases and J dropped 5 bases, with 18 bases sitting between them. Germline lookup yields CDR1 LGHNA and CDR2 YSLEER. CDR3 protein: CASSPSGQGGDNEQFF. The DNA for the CDR3 is TGCGCCAGCAGCCCATCGGGGCAGGGTGGTGACAATGAGCAGTTCTTC.

V gene TRBV30 combines with J gene TRBJ2-1; 9 bases agree with TRBD1. The CDR3 has 14 amino acids. V lost 4 bases, J lost 7 bases, and 8 bases stayed unmatched. Germline-derived CDR1 and CDR2 are GTSNPN and SVGIG (reference sequence). The CDR3 DNA follows: TGTGCCTGGATTCGGGACAGGGCCATGAATGAGCAGTTCTTC. This translates into CAWIRDRAMNEQFF.

The gene calls are TRBV7-8 and TRBJ2-5, with D possibly being TRBD1 (5 bases). CDR3 length equals 14 residues. The germline V and J ends were trimmed by 2 bases and 11 bases, with 18 bases remaining between them. From germline, CDR1 is SGHVS and CDR2 FQNEAQ. CDR3 sequence: CASSLPQPQVGQYF. CDR3 coding DNA: TGTGCCAGCAGCTTACCCCAACCACAGGTTGGGCAGTACTTC.

The genes are TRBV18 and TRBJ2-1, with unresolved D. Trimming took off 2 bases at V and 6 bases at J, with 5 bases between the two ends. CDR1 is KGHSH, CDR2 LQKENI, per germline. The CDR3 sequence is 12 residues long. This chain's CDR3 is CASSPGVNEQFF. CDR3 DNA sequence: TGTGCCAGCTCACCAGGGGTCAATGAGCAGTTCTTC.

The chain joins TRBV10-3 to TRBJ2-7, with D unresolved. The CDR3 contains 13 residues. CDR1 is ENHRY and CDR2 is SYGVKD in the germline V gene. Trimming took 0 bases from V and 6 from J, leaving 9 bases between them. The CDR3 region is CAISESGGSEQYF. Written as DNA, the CDR3 is TGTGCCATCAGTGAGTCGGGTGGTTCCGAGCAGTACTTC.

The CDR3 reads CASSRGTNEKLFF. CDR3 nucleotides: TGTGCCAGCAGCCGGGGAACTAATGAAAAACTGTTTTTT. The V gene is TRBV5-6, the J gene TRBJ1-4, with D unresolved. Trimming left V 4 bases short and J 1 base short, with 5 bases between. The CDR3 totals 13 residues. Germline assignment: CDR1 SGHDT and CDR2 YYEEEE.

The chain links TRBV27 to TRBJ2-5, with TRBD1 matching over 10 bases. Judging by the DNA end, TRBJ2-7 fits better; the J call may be wrong. Germline lookup yields CDR1 MNHEY and CDR2 SMNVEV (reference sequence). This CDR3 has 15 amino acids. The CDR3, as DNA: TGTGCCAGCAGTGAGGGACAGGGGAAGGGGTACGAGCAGTACTTC. This codes for CASSEGQGKGYEQYF.

This clone was seen a handful of times. The chain combines TRBV14 with TRBJ1-2; maybe TRBD1 (6 bases). This CDR3 spans 16 amino acids. Germline values: CDR1 SGHDN, CDR2 FVKESK. Trimming removed 5 bases at V and 1 base at J, with 17 bases between. CDR3 loop: CASSKGTGAGNYGYTF. CDR3 nucleotide sequence: TGTGCCAGCAGCAAGGGGACGGGGGCCGGTAACTATGGCTACACCTTC.

V usage is TRBV6-5 and J usage is TRBJ2-7, with TRBD2 matching 7 bases. With 0 bases clipped from V and 2 bases from J, the junction kept 4 bases outside the gene matches. Germline V gene sequence: CDR1 MNHEY, CDR2 SVGAGI. The CDR3 has 15 amino acids. The CDR3 nucleotides read TGTGCCAGCAGTTACTCGGCGGGGGACCCCTACGAGCAGTACTTC. Amino acids: CASSYSAGDPYEQYF.

V is TRBV6-6 and J is TRBJ2-7, with TRBD1 matching 7 bases. V shed 5 bases, J shed 2 bases, and the junction held 3 bases outside the gene matches. This CDR3 spans 13 amino acids. CDR1 is MNHNY and CDR2 is SVGAGI in the germline V gene (reference sequence). The CDR3 DNA reads as TGTGCCAGCAGTGACAGGGAAGCCTACGAGCAGTACTTC. Its protein is CASSDREAYEQYF.

The rearrangement uses TRBV6-1 and TRBJ2-2; D is possibly TRBD2 (5 bases). The germline V and J ends were trimmed by 3 bases and 4 bases, with 12 bases remaining between them. Germline assignment: CDR1 MNHNS and CDR2 SASEGT. The CDR3 runs 15 residues. CDR3 in amino acids: CASSDQGRGTGELFF. CDR3 bases: TGTGCCAGCAGTGATCAAGGGAGAGGCACCGGGGAGCTGTTTTTT.

With respect to this clone: An end of the junction differs from the germline gene, which may be a read error. The V gene is TRBV7-2, the J gene TRBJ2-5, with 15 bases that match TRBD2. CDR3 length equals 16 residues. From germline, CDR1 is SGHTA and CDR2 FQGNSA. CDR3 nucleotide sequence: TGTGCCAGCACCTTAGGACTAGCGGGAGGGCGGGAGACCCAGTACTTC. Its protein is CASTLGLAGGRETQYF. The whole variable domain, filled in from reference TRBV7-2 and TRBJ2-5, reads GAGVSQSPSNKVTEKGKDVELRCDPISGHTALYWYRQSLGQGLEFLIYFQGNSAPDKSGLPSDRFSAERTGGSVSTLTIQRTQQEDSAVYLCASTLGLAGGRETQYFGPGTRLLVL.

This chain joins TRBV9 and TRBJ2-1, with a possible D match to TRBD1 (5 bases). The CDR3 is made up of 14 amino acids. V was pared by 2 bases and J by 9 bases, with 15 bases between. Germline-derived CDR1 and CDR2 are SGDLS and YYNGEE. CDR3: CASSVPNQGGEQFF. CDR3 nucleotide sequence: TGTGCCAGCAGCGTTCCGAATCAGGGTGGTGAGCAGTTCTTC. The full variable domain, its missing parts supplied by reference TRBV9 and TRBJ2-1, is DSGVTQTPKHLITATGQRVTLRCSPRSGDLSVYWYQQSLDQGLQFLIQYYNGEERAKGNILERFSAQQFPDLHSELNLSSLELGDSALYFCASSVPNQGGEQFFGPGTRLTVL.

This rearrangement joins TRBV18 to TRBJ1-2; D not resolved. The ends were cut back, 5 bases at V and 4 bases at J, with 5 bases in the middle. The CDR3 has 11 residues. Looked up from germline, CDR1 is KGHSH and CDR2 is LQKENI. The CDR3 here is CASSTVYGYTF. The CDR3 DNA sequence: TGTGCCAGCTCAACGGTCTATGGCTACACCTTC. Complete variable domain (other parts from reference TRBV18 and TRBJ1-2): NAGVMQNPRHLVRRRGQEARLRCSPMKGHSHVYWYRQLPEEGLKFMVYLQKENIIDESGMPKERFSAEFPKEGPSILRIQQVVRGDSAAYFCASSTVYGYTFGSGTRLTVV.

Only a few counts were recorded for this clone. The rearrangement joins TRBV5-1 to TRBJ1-1, with D possibly matching TRBD1 (5 bases). Germline V gene sequence: CDR1 SGHRS, CDR2 YFSETQ. This CDR3 region has 14 residues. V was shortened by 4 bases and J by 7 bases, with 17 bases between the two germline ends. The CDR3 reads CASSLGAGRGEAFF. The CDR3 DNA reads TGCGCCAGCAGCCTAGGTGCAGGGAGGGGTGAAGCTTTCTTT.

The V and J genes are TRBV4-1 and TRBJ2-6; D could derive from TRBD1 or TRBD2 (5 bases each). CDR1 and CDR2 from the germline V gene are MGHRA and YSYEKL. V gave up 1 base and J gave up 4 bases, with 14 bases separating them. This CDR3 has 17 amino acids. The CDR3 here is CASSQGLGVGGANVLTF. CDR3 DNA sequence: TGCGCCAGCAGCCAAGGTTTGGGGGTAGGGGGGGCCAACGTCCTGACTTTC.

This clone was seen a few times. The chain uses TRBV2 and TRBJ2-5, with D possibly being TRBD1 (6 bases). V was clipped by 6 bases and J by 8 bases, with 19 bases between them. This CDR3 is 14 amino acids long. Looked up from germline, CDR1 is SNHLY and CDR2 is FYNNEI. DNA of the CDR3: TGTGCCAGCAGACCTACAGGGAAGGCGGAAACCCAGTACTTC. Translation gives CASRPTGKAETQYF.

This rearrangement joins TRBV15 to TRBJ1-3, with unresolved D. CDR1 is LNHNV and CDR2 is YYDKDF in the germline V gene (reference sequence). V lost 1 base and J lost 4, with 8 bases in between. This CDR3 has 14 amino acids. The CDR3 here is CATSRVQRGNTIYF. CDR3 coding DNA: TGTGCCACCAGCAGAGTTCAGCGGGGAAACACCATATATTTT.

The rearrangement links TRBV5-1 to TRBJ2-2; D is ambiguous. V was shortened by 0 bases and J by 0 bases, with 9 bases between the two germline ends. The CDR3 spans 16 residues. Per germline, CDR1 SGHRS and CDR2 YFSETQ. CDR3 nucleotide sequence: TGCGCCAGCAGCTTGGCCCGACGAACGAACACCGGGGAGCTGTTTTTT. Translating gives CASSLARRTNTGELFF.

About this clone itself: The junction departs from the called germline gene at one end, perhaps through a read error. The rearrangement uses TRBV27 and TRBJ1-2; the D is unclear. The CDR3 totals 15 residues. The germline V gene has CDR1 MNHEY and CDR2 SMNVEV (reference sequence). CDR3 region: CASSLSGLINFGYTF. The CDR3 DNA reads TGTGCCAGCAGTTTATCAGGGCTGATAAACTTTGGCTACACCTTC.

The J gene is TRBJ2-7, the V gene TRBV7-2; no firm D call. CDR3 size: 11 residues. Between the trimmed V and J ends, which lost 5 bases and 2 bases, there was a span of 4 bases. CDR1 is SGHTA and CDR2 is FQGNSA in the germline V gene. Here the CDR3 DNA reads TGTGCCAGCAGCCCGGCCTACGAGCAGTACTTC. Its protein is CASSPAYEQYF.

The chain uses TRBV6-6 and TRBJ1-3, with 7 bases aligning to TRBD1. This CDR3 has 15 residues. V trimming: 2 bases; J trimming: 0 bases; junction bases outside the gene matches: 1. Per the germline V gene, CDR1 is MNHNY and CDR2 is SVGAGI (reference sequence). In DNA, the CDR3 is TGTGCCAGCAGTTACAGGGGGCCCTCTGGAAACACCATATATTTT. Residues: CASSYRGPSGNTIYF.

The chain recombines TRBV21-1 with TRBJ2-5; the table assigns TRBD1, which was not confirmed against the DNA. TRBV21-1 is shown as a pseudogene. The CDR3 extends over 15 amino acids. In DNA form, the CDR3 reads TGTGCCAGCAGCACCCGGACAGGGACCAGAGAGACCCAGTACTTC. Translation gives CASSTRTGTRETQYF.

This clone came up a few times. The genes are TRBV7-2 and TRBJ2-7, with 7 bases lining up with TRBD1. The junction had 7 bases not matched to a gene; V was cut back by 5 bases and J by 3 bases. The length of the CDR3 is 14 residues. Per the germline V gene, CDR1 is SGHTA and CDR2 is FQGNSA. The CDR3 bases are TGTGCCAGCAGCCTGTCCCGGGACAGCTACGAGCAGTACTTC. As protein: CASSLSRDSYEQYF. Looking up the rest from reference TRBV7-2 and TRBJ2-7 gives the full variable domain: GAGVSQSPSNKVTEKGKDVELRCDPISGHTALYWYRQSLGQGLEFLIYFQGNSAPDKSGLPSDRFSAERTGGSVSTLTIQRTQQEDSAVYLCASSLSRDSYEQYFGPGTRLTVT.

The chain recombines TRBV7-9 with TRBJ2-1, with TRBD1 matching 10 bases. V was clipped by 5 bases and J by 4 bases; unmatched bases: 5. The CDR3 loop spans 15 amino acids. The germline V gene has CDR1 SEHNR and CDR2 FQNEAQ (reference sequence). The DNA of the CDR3 is TGTGCCAGCAGCAGCCGGGACAGGGGTTACAATGAGCAGTTCTTC. This sequence encodes CASSSRDRGYNEQFF.

The V gene is TRBV4-2, the J gene TRBJ2-7; D might be TRBD2 (5 bases). The CDR3 covers 15 residues. In germline, CDR1 is LGHNA, CDR2 YNFKEQ. V lost 4 bases and J lost 0, with 13 bases in between. In DNA, the CDR3 is TGTGCCAGCAGCCTCGGGATTATAAGCTCCTACGAGCAGTACTTC. Residues: CASSLGIISSYEQYF.

This chain connects TRBV28 to TRBJ1-5; D gene uncertain. Germline V gene sequence: CDR1 MDHEN, CDR2 SYDVKM. Deletions cut 2 bases from V and 1 base from J, with 6 bases between. This CDR3 has 14 residues. Here the CDR3 DNA reads TGTGCCAGCAGTTTAGTGCTGAGCAATCAGCCCCAGCATTTT. Its translation is CASSLVLSNQPQHF.

About this clone itself: This is likely a read error, given that the CDR3 carries no conserved phenylalanine or tryptophan at its end. The limits of the CDR3 on the DNA are not certain, so only TCRdb's listed CDR3 is given. The V call is TRBV30, the J call TRBJ2-7. Inclusive of both ends, the CDR3 amounts to 8 amino acids. Germline lookup yields CDR1 GTSNPN and CDR2 SVGIG (reference sequence). The CDR3 sequence is CAWSVSSS.

This CDR3 is CASGLMGGWETQYF. The CDR3 bases are TGTGCTAGTGGTTTGATGGGGGGCTGGGAGACCCAGTACTTC. V usage is TRBV12-5 and J usage is TRBJ2-5; D is perhaps TRBD1 or TRBD2 (6 bases each). V lost 2 bases to trimming and J lost 5 bases, with 12 bases between them. The CDR3 has 14 amino acids. CDR1 is LGHNT and CDR2 is FRNRAP in the germline V gene.

The chain employs TRBV19 and TRBJ2-2; 8 bases are a match to TRBD2. J gave up 7 bases and V 5 bases, and 18 bases lay outside the gene matches. The germline V gene has CDR1 LNHDA and CDR2 SQIVND (reference sequence). CDR3 length: 18 amino acids. Here the CDR3 DNA reads TGTGCCAGTAGTTCCCACGCCGGGAGGGCCATGAGCGGCGGGGAGCTGTTTTTT. Translated, it gives CASSSHAGRAMSGGELFF. Looking up the rest from reference TRBV19 and TRBJ2-2 gives the full variable domain: DGGITQSPKYLFRKEGQNVTLSCEQNLNHDAMYWYRQDPGQGLRLIYYSQIVNDFQKGDIAEGYSVSREKKESFPLTVTSAQKNPTAFYLCASSSHAGRAMSGGELFFGEGSRLTVL.